This TCR beta chain was sequenced for a study of blood T cell repertoires in COVID-19. Across the whole study: Samples of COVID-19 (acute and convalescent) were obtained from the United States, Italy and Spain. Sample material is recorded as cDNA or gDNA derived from T cells, B-cell-depleted T cells, or PBMCs.

Donors in Cohort 3 counted as recovered after two negative PCRs, clearance, or symptom resolution. Measured with immunoSEQ multiplex PCR; TCRdb has only the in-frame clones, and not every one. Of more than 300,000 clones listed, roughly 80% are singletons. The sequenced sample consisted of PBMCs or T cells enriched from blood (not recorded which). The receptor comes from a woman between 45 and 65 years old who had recovered from COVID-19.

CDR3 DNA: TGCAGTGCTAGCGGCTATGGCTACACCTTC. It is translated as CSASGYGYTF. The gene calls are TRBV20-1 and TRBJ1-2; unclear D gene. CDR1 is DFQATT, CDR2 SNEGSKA, per germline (reference sequence). The germline V and J ends were trimmed by 3 bases and 4 bases, with 3 bases remaining between them. The CDR3 totals 10 residues.